Each of the 32 T cell receptor beta chains below was sequenced from the same sample in a study of shared clonotypes between healthy human individuals. The repertoire was sequenced with immunoSEQ multiplex PCR; TCRdb's copy has only in-frame clones and lacks some. The profile shows about 820,000 clones, around 92% of them singletons. Cells designated naive CD8 were CD45RO-negative and were positively selected for CCR7, with terminally differentiated effector memory CD45RA+ cells excluded. Sequences were obtained from naive CD8+ T cells sorted from blood. These receptors all come from a man younger than 45 in good health.

The J gene is TRBJ2-3, the V gene TRBV29-1, with no clear D. Trimming removed 0 bases at V and 5 bases at J, with 6 bases between. This CDR3 contains 12 residues. Germline CDR1 and CDR2: SQVTM and ANQGSEA. CDR3 nucleotide sequence: TGCAGCGTTGAAGAAAACGGAGATACGCAGTATTTT. Translated, it gives CSVEENGDTQYF.

The chain is built from TRBV5-1 and TRBJ2-3; D is uncertain. V was cut by 4 bases and J by 5 bases, with 11 bases left in between. Germline V gene data show CDR1 as SGHRS and CDR2 as YFSETQ. The length of the CDR3 is 13 residues. The CDR3 loop reads CASSADGLDTQYF. DNA for the CDR3: TGCGCCAGCAGCGCGGACGGTTTAGATACGCAGTATTTT.

DNA for the CDR3: TGTGCCTGGAGTGAGGACAGATACACCGGGGAGCTGTTTTTT. Translating it yields CAWSEDRYTGELFF. J is TRBJ2-2 and V is TRBV30; tentative D call: TRBD1 (6 bases). The CDR3 is made up of 14 amino acids. Trimming shortened V by 1 base and J by 3 bases, and 9 bases separated the two germline ends. Germline V gene sequence: CDR1 GTSNPN, CDR2 SVGIG (reference sequence).

This chain connects TRBV4-2 to TRBJ1-5; 9 nucleotides match TRBD1. V was clipped by 8 bases and J by 7 bases; unmatched bases: 3. Germline-derived CDR1 and CDR2 are LGHNA and YNFKEQ. This CDR3 is 12 amino acids long. The CDR3 sequence is CASSTGGQPQHF. CDR3 nucleotide sequence: TGTGCCAGCTCAACAGGGGGCCAGCCCCAGCATTTT.

The CDR3 DNA sequence: TGTGCCTGGAGCGGACAAGGGACATCCCGCAATCAGCCCCAGCATTTT. Amino acid sequence: CAWSGQGTSRNQPQHF. The genes are TRBV30 and TRBJ1-5, with a tentative D call TRBD1 (6 bases). Germline V gene data show CDR1 as GTSNPN and CDR2 as SVGIG (reference sequence). This CDR3 has 16 amino acids. V was pared by 3 bases and J by 2 bases, with 17 bases between.

The rearrangement joins TRBV19 to TRBJ1-4; TRBD1 aligns across 9 bases. CDR3 length: 15 amino acids. The ends lost 10 bases at V and 5 bases at J; junction bases unmatched: 11. Germline CDR1 reads LNHDA; CDR2 reads SQIVND (reference sequence). CDR3 DNA sequence: TGTGCCACCAATGAGGACAGGGGACTAAATGAAAAACTGTTTTTT. It codes for CATNEDRGLNEKLFF.

In nucleotides, the CDR3 is TGTGCCAGCAGCTTTGGACTAGCGGGAGATGGTTACGAGCAGTACTTC. It is translated as CASSFGLAGDGYEQYF. The rearrangement uses TRBV5-4 and TRBJ2-7, with 13 bases aligning to TRBD2. The CDR3 totals 16 residues. Germline loops: CDR1 SGHNT, CDR2 YYREEE (reference sequence). Trimming removed 2 bases from V and 4 bases from J; junction bases left unmatched: 6.

DNA for the CDR3: TGCGCCAGCAGCTGGCCGGGACAGGGAAGCTCCTACAATGAGCAGTTCTTC. Encoded protein: CASSWPGQGSSYNEQFF. The genes are TRBV5-1 and TRBJ2-1; TRBD1 aligns across 9 bases. Losses at the gene ends were 3 bases for V and 0 bases for J; bases not matched to a gene: 7. Germline-derived CDR1 and CDR2 are SGHRS and YFSETQ. The CDR3 extends over 17 amino acids.

The chain links TRBV20-1 to TRBJ2-1; D gene uncertain. This CDR3 comprises 10 residues. V dropped 6 bases and J dropped 6 bases, with 6 bases sitting between them. The germline V gene encodes CDR1 DFQATT and CDR2 SNEGSKA (reference sequence). This CDR3 is CSAYLNEQFF. CDR3 coding DNA: TGCAGTGCATATCTCAATGAGCAGTTCTTC.

Only a few counts were recorded for this clone. Other DNA variants within this sample encode the same CDR3. The J gene is TRBJ2-3, the V gene TRBV27; D unresolved. V was trimmed by 0 bases and J by 0 bases, leaving 1 base between them. CDR1 and CDR2 (germline): MNHEY, SMNVEV (reference sequence). This CDR3 is 13 amino acids long. The CDR3 loop reads CASSLSSTDTQYF. DNA of the CDR3: TGTGCCAGCAGTTTATCGAGCACAGATACGCAGTATTTT.

The gene calls are TRBV7-9 and TRBJ2-1, with D perhaps TRBD2 (6 bases). Trimming left V 5 bases short and J 0 bases short, with 14 bases between. CDR3 length: 16 residues. CDR1 and CDR2 (germline): SEHNR, FQNEAQ (reference sequence). CDR3 protein: CASSPTGTASYNEQFF. CDR3 coding DNA: TGTGCCAGCAGCCCCACTGGGACTGCCTCCTACAATGAGCAGTTCTTC. Full variable domain (outside the CDR3, taken from reference TRBV7-9 and TRBJ2-1): DTGVSQNPRHKITKRGQNVTFRCDPISEHNRLYWYRQTLGQGPEFLTYFQNEAQLEKSRLLSDRFSAERPKGSFSTLEIQRTEQGDSAMYLCASSPTGTASYNEQFFGPGTRLTVL.

The chain links TRBV5-6 to TRBJ2-7, with TRBD1 as a possible D gene (6 bases). The germline gives CDR1 SGHDT, CDR2 YYEEEE. The ends were cut back, 5 bases at V and 0 bases at J, with 15 bases in the middle. The CDR3 is made up of 15 amino acids. CDR3 sequence reads: CASRRTGLSSYEQYF. The DNA for the CDR3 is TGTGCCAGCAGGCGAACAGGGTTAAGCTCCTACGAGCAGTACTTC.

J is TRBJ1-3 and V is TRBV4-3; D remains unclear. V was pared by 2 bases and J by 3 bases, with 8 bases between. Germline lookup yields CDR1 LGHNA and CDR2 YSLEER. This CDR3 is 14 amino acids long. The CDR3 DNA reads as TGCGCCAGCAGCCAAACCAGCTATGGAAACACCATATATTTT. Translation: CASSQTSYGNTIYF.

In its sample, this clone was seen once. The chain joins TRBV7-7 to TRBJ2-5; 7 positions match TRBD1. The length of the CDR3 is 14 residues. Germline V gene lookup returns CDR1 SSHAT and CDR2 FNYEAQ (reference sequence). The ends lost 5 bases at V and 2 bases at J; junction bases unmatched: 5. CDR3 sequence: CASSIQGWQETQYF. CDR3 coding DNA: TGTGCCAGCAGCATACAGGGGTGGCAAGAGACCCAGTACTTC. The entire variable domain, with the rest obtained from reference TRBV7-7 and TRBJ2-5, is as follows: GAGVSQSPRYKVTKRGQDVTLRCDPISSHATLYWYQQALGQGPEFLTYFNYEAQPDKSGLPSDRFSAERPEGSISTLTIQRTEQRDSAMYRCASSIQGWQETQYFGPGTRLLVL.

The rearrangement uses TRBV4-1 and TRBJ1-2; perhaps TRBD1 as D (5 bases). The germline CDR1 and CDR2 sequences are MGHRA and YSYEKL. With 5 bases removed from V and 0 bases from J, the gap between germline ends came to 13 bases. This CDR3 has 15 amino acids. Written as DNA, the CDR3 is TGCGCCAGCAGCATCGTGGGGGGAGCTAACTATGGCTACACCTTC. Amino acid sequence: CASSIVGGANYGYTF.

V usage is TRBV5-4 and J usage is TRBJ2-7; 7 nucleotides match TRBD1. This CDR3 comprises 14 residues. CDR1 and CDR2 (germline): SGHNT, YYREEE (reference sequence). The V segment lost 4 bases and the J segment 1 base; nucleotides outside the gene matches: 5. The CDR3 sequence: CASSPRDRSYEQYF. The CDR3 DNA reads as TGTGCCAGCAGCCCCCGGGACAGATCCTACGAGCAGTACTTC.

The chain uses TRBV10-1 and TRBJ2-1, with 12 nucleotides matching TRBD2. The CDR3 sequence is 15 residues long. Germline V gene data show CDR1 as WNHNN and CDR2 as SYGVQD (reference sequence). The J segment lost 8 bases and the V segment lost 5 bases, leaving 7 bases of the junction unmatched. For the CDR3, the DNA is TGCGCCAGCAGTACTAGCGGGGGGAGAGGCGATGAGCAGTTCTTC. Translated: CASSTSGGRGDEQFF.

The chain uses TRBV5-4 and TRBJ2-7; tentatively, D is TRBD1 (6 bases). This CDR3 comprises 13 residues. Per germline, CDR1 SGHNT and CDR2 YYREEE (reference sequence). The germline V and J ends were trimmed by 9 bases and 2 bases, with 15 bases remaining between them. CDR3 loop: CATGTLNTYEQYF. Written as DNA, the CDR3 is TGTGCCACCGGGACACTCAACACCTACGAGCAGTACTTC.

The rearrangement joins TRBV9 to TRBJ2-7; 7 nucleotides agree with TRBD1. CDR1 and CDR2 from the germline V gene are SGDLS and YYNGEE. V was pared by 4 bases and J by 0 bases, with 4 bases of the junction left unmatched. The CDR3 totals 14 residues. Written as DNA, the CDR3 is TGTGCCAGCAGCTCCGGGACAGACTCCTACGAGCAGTACTTC. Its protein is CASSSGTDSYEQYF.

The genes are TRBV28 and TRBJ2-7, with a weak D call TRBD1 (5 bases). Germline V CDR1 and CDR2: MDHEN, SYDVKM. V gave up 3 bases and J gave up 4 bases, with 13 bases separating them. The CDR3 has 14 amino acids. This chain's CDR3 is CASSFADTYYEQYF. As DNA, the CDR3 is TGTGCCAGCAGTTTCGCGGACACCTATTACGAGCAGTACTTC.

The rearrangement links TRBV7-9 to TRBJ2-7; 7 bases fit TRBD2. CDR1 SEHNR and CDR2 FQNEAQ come from the germline V gene (reference sequence). Trimming cost V 2 bases and J 0 bases; bases outside gene matches: 4. The CDR3 covers 15 residues. DNA for the CDR3: TGTGCCAGCAGCTTATTTCTAGCGGCCTCCTACGAGCAGTACTTC. As protein: CASSLFLAASYEQYF.

The chain links TRBV11-2 to TRBJ2-3, with unresolved D. Germline CDR1 is SGHAT and CDR2 is FQNNGV. The CDR3 has 15 amino acids. Trimming cost V 1 base and J 6 bases, with 14 bases left between them. CDR3 sequence: CASSLGGSLADTQYF. CDR3 nucleotide sequence: TGTGCCAGCAGCTTAGGCGGTTCACTCGCGGATACGCAGTATTTT. Based on the CDR3 plus reference TRBV11-2 and TRBJ2-3, the full variable domain is EAGVAQSPRYKIIEKRQSVAFWCNPISGHATLYWYQQILGQGPKLLIQFQNNGVVDDSQLPKDRFSAERLKGVDSTLKIQPAKLEDSAVYLCASSLGGSLADTQYFGPGTRLTVL.

V usage is TRBV9 and J usage is TRBJ2-7, with D perhaps matching TRBD1 (6 bases). The germline V gene has CDR1 SGDLS and CDR2 YYNGEE. V was trimmed by 4 bases and J by 6 bases, leaving 11 bases between them. The CDR3 loop spans 12 amino acids. CDR3 nucleotide sequence: TGTGCCAGCAGCCCATTAGGGGGCGAGCAGTACTTC. Its protein product is CASSPLGGEQYF.

This chain uses TRBV14 with TRBJ1-1, with D possibly being TRBD1 (6 bases). With 4 bases removed from V and 2 bases from J, the gap between germline ends came to 17 bases. Germline-derived CDR1 and CDR2 are SGHDN and FVKESK. This CDR3 spans 16 amino acids. The CDR3 region is CASSPQGRLINTEAFF. The CDR3 nucleotides are TGTGCCAGCAGCCCCCAGGGGCGACTAATTAACACTGAAGCTTTCTTT.

The V and J genes are TRBV7-7 and TRBJ2-2; unclear D gene. V was cut by 5 bases and J by 4 bases, with 11 bases left in between. Germline-derived CDR1 and CDR2 are SSHAT and FNYEAQ (reference sequence). CDR3 length equals 14 residues. The CDR3 is CASSRYSGTGELFF. As DNA, the CDR3 is TGTGCCAGCAGCCGTTACTCAGGCACCGGGGAGCTGTTTTTT.

The chain links TRBV7-3 to TRBJ2-2; possibly TRBD2 for D (6 bases). This CDR3 has 13 amino acids. From germline, CDR1 is SGHTA and CDR2 FQGTGA. Trimming pared 5 bases from V and 6 bases from J, leaving 10 bases between. The CDR3 region is CASSHAGPGELFF. CDR3 coding DNA: TGTGCCAGCAGCCATGCGGGACCCGGGGAGCTGTTTTTT.

This chain uses TRBV6-5 with TRBJ2-3; the D call may be TRBD1 or TRBD2 (5 bases each). This CDR3 spans 15 amino acids. Trimming cost V 2 bases and J 4 bases, with 13 bases left between them. The germline CDR1 and CDR2 sequences are MNHEY and SVGAGI. In DNA, the CDR3 is TGTGCCAGCAGTTACACAGCGTTGGGGGCAGATACGCAGTATTTT. Its translation is CASSYTALGADTQYF.

Of note for this clone: The germline gene is not matched at one end of the junction; a read error may be the cause. The chain employs TRBV11-2 and TRBJ2-7; TRBD1 matches 10 bases. CDR1 is SGHAT, CDR2 FQNNGV, per germline. CDR3 length equals 14 residues. CDR3 sequence (DNA): TGTGCCAGCAGCTTAGCAAACCACCGGGACAGGGGCTTCTTC. It specifies CASSLANHRDRGFF.

A word on this clone: The junction does not match germline at one end; this may be a read error. V and J are TRBV5-8 and TRBJ2-7, with a tentative D call TRBD2 (5 bases). The CDR3 spans 8 residues. Germline-derived CDR1 and CDR2 are SGHTS and YDEGEE. The CDR3 DNA is TGTGCCAGCGTCTTGAGGGAGTTC. Its translation: CASVLREF. Filled out from reference TRBV5-8 and TRBJ2-7, the complete variable domain reads EAGVTQSPTHLIKTRGQQATLRCSPISGHTSVYWYQQALGLGLQFLLWYDEGEERNRGNFPPRFSGRQFPNYSSELNVNALELEDSALYLCASVLREFGPGTRLTVT.

The chain links TRBV19 to TRBJ2-1; D is ambiguous. This CDR3 spans 16 amino acids. V lost 7 bases, J lost 9 bases, and 25 bases lay in between. Germline V gives CDR1 LNHDA, CDR2 SQIVND (reference sequence). This CDR3 reads CASTGVISGSGFEQFF. The CDR3 region has the DNA TGTGCCAGTACGGGCGTGATTTCGGGTTCCGGGTTTGAGCAGTTCTTC.

This clone showed up just once. The chain carries TRBV9 and TRBJ1-3; 9 bases agree with TRBD1. After removal of 1 base from V and 2 bases from J, the junction contained 1 base not matched to a gene. This CDR3 has 15 amino acids. Per germline, CDR1 SGDLS and CDR2 YYNGEE. The DNA for the CDR3 is TGTGCCAGCAGCGTAAACAGGGGGCCTGGAAACACCATATATTTT. This encodes CASSVNRGPGNTIYF.

As for this clone: Other DNA sequences from this sample encode an identical CDR3 as well. CDR3 nucleotides: TGTGCCAGCAGCGTAGAAGGAGCCACAGATACGCAGTATTTT. Translated, it gives CASSVEGATDTQYF. The chain links TRBV9 to TRBJ2-3, with D uncertain. With 0 bases removed from V and 2 bases from J, the gap between germline ends came to 7 bases. This CDR3 region has 14 residues. The germline V gene encodes CDR1 SGDLS and CDR2 YYNGEE.